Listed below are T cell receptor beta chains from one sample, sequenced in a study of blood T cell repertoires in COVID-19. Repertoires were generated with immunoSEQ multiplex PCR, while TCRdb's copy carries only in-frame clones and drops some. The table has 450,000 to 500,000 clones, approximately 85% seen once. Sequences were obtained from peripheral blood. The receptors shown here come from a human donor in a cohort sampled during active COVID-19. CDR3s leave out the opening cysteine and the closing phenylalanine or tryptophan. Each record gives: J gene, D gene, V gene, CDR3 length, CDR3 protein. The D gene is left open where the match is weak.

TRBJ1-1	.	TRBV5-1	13	ASSLDRRMNTEAF
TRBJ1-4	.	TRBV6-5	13	ASSYSRGGNEKLF
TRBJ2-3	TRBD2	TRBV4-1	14	ASSQAAGGGTDTQY
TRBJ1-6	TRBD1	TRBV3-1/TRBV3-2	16	ASSPPGTGFGGISPLH
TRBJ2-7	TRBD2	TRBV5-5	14	ASSLAVTSGRYEQY
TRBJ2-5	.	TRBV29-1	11	SVGIGGDETQY
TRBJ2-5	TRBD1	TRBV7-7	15	ASSLGLGQGAGETQY
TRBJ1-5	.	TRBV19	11	ASTRDNNQPQH
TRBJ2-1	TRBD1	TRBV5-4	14	ASSPYLGQGRNEQF
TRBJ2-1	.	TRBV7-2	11	ASSFTAYNEQF
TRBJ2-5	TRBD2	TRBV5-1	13	ASKSEGGVSETQY
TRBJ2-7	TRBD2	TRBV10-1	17	ASREETGTSHFVGYEQY
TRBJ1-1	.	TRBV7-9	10	ASSMRDTEAF
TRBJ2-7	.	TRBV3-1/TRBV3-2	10	ASSQVQGRTR
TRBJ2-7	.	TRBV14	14	ASSQVSGIYPYEQY
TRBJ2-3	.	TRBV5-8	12	ASSFRGGTDTQY
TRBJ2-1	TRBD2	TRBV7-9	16	ASSPQPGLAGSYNEQF
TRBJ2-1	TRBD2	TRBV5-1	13	ASSLELAGRNEQF
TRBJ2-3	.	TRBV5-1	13	ASSLVGLSTDTQY
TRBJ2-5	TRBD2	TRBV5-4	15	ASSPGLAGGIQETQY
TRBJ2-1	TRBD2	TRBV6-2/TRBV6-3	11	ASSSGRGREQF
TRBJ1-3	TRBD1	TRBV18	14	ASSRLQGAAGNTIY
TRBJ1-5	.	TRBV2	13	ASTHTSSSNQPQH
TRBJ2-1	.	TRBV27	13	ASSWGPTVYNEQF
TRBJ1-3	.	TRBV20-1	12	SASRETVGNTIY
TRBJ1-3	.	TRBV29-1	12	SVVVQASGNTIY
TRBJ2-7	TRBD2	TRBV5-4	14	ASSFVAGGPSYEQY
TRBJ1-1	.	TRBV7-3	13	ASSLIGQGNTEAF
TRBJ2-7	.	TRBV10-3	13	AISESRGPTYEQY
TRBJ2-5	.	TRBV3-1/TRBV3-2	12	ASSQESRQETQY
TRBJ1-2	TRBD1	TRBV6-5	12	ASSQGGTGNGYT
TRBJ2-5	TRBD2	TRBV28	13	ASSPSGRSGETQY
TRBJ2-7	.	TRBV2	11	ASRRGMGAEQY
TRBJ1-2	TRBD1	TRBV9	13	ASSVRDRIEYGYT
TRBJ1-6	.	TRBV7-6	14	ASSPWPGRLRSPLH
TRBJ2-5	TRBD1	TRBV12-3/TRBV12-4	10	ASSTGVETQY
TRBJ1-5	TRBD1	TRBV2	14	ASNSDRGNSNQPQH
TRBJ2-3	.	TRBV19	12	ASRTGPSTDTQY
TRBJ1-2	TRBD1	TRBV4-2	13	ASSQLGTGEYGYT
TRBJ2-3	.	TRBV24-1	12	ATSDLQGADTQY
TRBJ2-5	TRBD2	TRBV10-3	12	AIKLAGEQETQY
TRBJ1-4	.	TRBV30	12	AWNQGRLNEKLF
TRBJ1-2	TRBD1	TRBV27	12	ASSLQGARGGYT
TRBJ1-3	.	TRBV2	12	ASSTGLSGNTIY
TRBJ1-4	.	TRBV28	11	ASSLRTRQKLF
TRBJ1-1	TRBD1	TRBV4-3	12	ASSQRQGNTEAF
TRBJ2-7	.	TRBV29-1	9	SVEQTYEQY
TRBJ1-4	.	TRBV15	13	ATSRDRAGNKKLF